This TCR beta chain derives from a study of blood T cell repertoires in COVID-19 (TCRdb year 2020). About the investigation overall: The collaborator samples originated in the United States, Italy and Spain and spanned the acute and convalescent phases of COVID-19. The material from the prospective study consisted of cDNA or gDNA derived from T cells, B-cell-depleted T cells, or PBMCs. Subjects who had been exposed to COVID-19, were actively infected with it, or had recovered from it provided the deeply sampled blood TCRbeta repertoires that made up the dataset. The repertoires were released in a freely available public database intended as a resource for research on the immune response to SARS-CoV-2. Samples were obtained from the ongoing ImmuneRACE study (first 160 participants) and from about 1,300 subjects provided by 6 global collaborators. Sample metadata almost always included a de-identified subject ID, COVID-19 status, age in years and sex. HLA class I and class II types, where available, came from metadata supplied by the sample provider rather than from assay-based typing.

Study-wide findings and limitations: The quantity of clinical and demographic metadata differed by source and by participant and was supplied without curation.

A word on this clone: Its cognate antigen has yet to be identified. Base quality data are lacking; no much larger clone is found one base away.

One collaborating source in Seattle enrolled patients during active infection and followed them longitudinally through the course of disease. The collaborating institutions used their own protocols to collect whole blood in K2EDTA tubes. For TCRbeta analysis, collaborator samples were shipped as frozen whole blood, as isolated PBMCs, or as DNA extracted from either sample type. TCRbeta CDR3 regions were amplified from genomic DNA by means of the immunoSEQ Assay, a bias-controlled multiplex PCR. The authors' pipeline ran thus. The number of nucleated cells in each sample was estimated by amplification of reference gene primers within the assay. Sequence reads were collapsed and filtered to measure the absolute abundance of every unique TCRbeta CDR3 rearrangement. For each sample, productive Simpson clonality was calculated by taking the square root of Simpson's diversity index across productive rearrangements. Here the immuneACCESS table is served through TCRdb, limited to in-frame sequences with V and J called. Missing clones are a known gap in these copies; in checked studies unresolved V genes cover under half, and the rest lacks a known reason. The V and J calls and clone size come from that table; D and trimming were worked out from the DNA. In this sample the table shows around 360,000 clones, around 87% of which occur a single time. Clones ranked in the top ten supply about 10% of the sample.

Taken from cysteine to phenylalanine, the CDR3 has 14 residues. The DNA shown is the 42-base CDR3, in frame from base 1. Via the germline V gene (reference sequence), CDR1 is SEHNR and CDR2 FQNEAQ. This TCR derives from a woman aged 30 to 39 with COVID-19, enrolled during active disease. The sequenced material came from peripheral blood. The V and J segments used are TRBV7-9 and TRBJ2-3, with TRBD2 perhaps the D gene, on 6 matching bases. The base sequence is TGTGCTGCCGGGAGAGAGGGTTACACAGATACGCAGTATTTT. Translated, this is CAAGREGYTDTQYF.